Described below is a single T cell receptor beta chain sequence and its context. Repertoires were generated with immunoSEQ multiplex PCR, while TCRdb's copy carries only in-frame clones and drops some. The table includes roughly 300,000 clones, around 76% detected once. The sample comes from a study of cytotoxic CD8 clonotypes in ibrutinib-treated CLL. CDR1 is PRHDT and CDR2 is FYEKMQ in the germline V gene (reference sequence). The CDR3 totals 14 residues. Trimming took off 2 bases at V and 3 bases at J, with 8 bases between the two ends. This chain uses TRBV13 with TRBJ1-5; D uncertain. This receptor was identified in a human donor with chronic lymphocytic leukemia. The material was PBMCs, obtained at disease progression, from a patient treated with ibrutinib. CDR3 DNA: TGTGCCAGCAGCTTAAGCAGTTTCAATCAGCCCCAGCATTTT. Residues: CASSLSSFNQPQHF.